Presented here are 22 T cell receptor beta chains from one specimen sequenced in a study of regulatory T cells in long-lasting Graves disease. The TCR beta library used iRepertoire HTBI primers with Arm-PCR amplification of CDR3. TCRdb re-called the multiplex PCR reads through MiXCR, storing one row per CDR3 protein. The sample comprises fewer than 550,000 distinct CDR3 sequences, approximately 16% of which are singletons, and roughly 25% rests with the top ten. Time point indicated: newly diagnosed GD, antithyroid drugs for less than 3 months. PBMC RNA was the source of the TCR library. The sample was also linked to a second study, of T cells in Graves' hyperthyroidism and ophthalmopathy.

Sequencing used peripheral blood mononuclear cells (PBMCs), obtained at new diagnosis, from a patient treated with antithyroid drugs. All receptors derive from a woman aged 35-65 years with Graves disease.

This clonotype was seen a few times. The chain joins TRBV5-5 to TRBJ1-3, with D possibly TRBD1 on 5 matching bases. The CDR3 is 13 residues long. V was trimmed by 0 bases and J by 8 bases, leaving 9 bases between them. CDR1 and CDR2 from the germline V gene are SGHKS and YYEKEE (reference sequence). CDR3 nucleotides: TGTGCCAGCAGCTTGGCAGGGCTAGACACCATATATTTT. Its translation is CASSLAGLDTIYF.

About this clonotype: Being one base from a much bigger clone, this may be a read error. The chain employs TRBV28 and TRBJ2-1; the D is unclear. This CDR3 has 13 residues. CDR1 is MDHEN, CDR2 SYDVKM, per germline. Trimming removed 4 bases at V and 8 bases at J, with 12 bases between. The CDR3 here is CASSSGGTDEQFF. The CDR3 DNA reads as TGTGCCAGCAGTTCGGGTGGTACGGATGAGCAGTTCTTC.

This clonotype occurred many times. This chain joins TRBV5-1 and TRBJ1-1; D unclear. The V gene lost 4 bases and the J gene lost 2 bases, with 12 bases spanning the gap. The germline gives CDR1 SGHRS, CDR2 YFSETQ. This CDR3 has 14 residues. The CDR3 is CASSPRMVNTEAFF. In nucleotides, the CDR3 is TGCGCCAGCAGCCCGCGGATGGTAAACACTGAAGCTTTCTTT.

A word on this clonotype: Possible read error: a much larger clone is one base away. This chain joins TRBV7-3 and TRBJ2-2, with 11 positions matching TRBD2. CDR1 SGHTA and CDR2 FQGTGA come from the germline V gene. There are 14 residues in the CDR3. CDR3 residues: CAGSRTSGPGELFF. The CDR3, as DNA: TGTGCCGGCAGCCGGACTAGCGGGCCCGGGGAGCTGTTTTTT.

Only a few counts were recorded for this clonotype. The chain employs TRBV6-2 or TRBV6-3 and TRBJ1-5; maybe TRBD1 (6 bases). Germline CDR1 and CDR2: MNHEY and SVGEGT. The V gene lost 5 bases and the J gene lost 7 bases, with 15 bases spanning the gap. The CDR3 has 14 amino acids. CDR3 residues: CASSEGGGEQPQHF. The CDR3 DNA reads as TGTGCCAGCAGTGAGGGGGGGGGCGAGCAGCCCCAGCATTTT.

The chain joins TRBV5-6 to TRBJ2-1; possibly TRBD1 for D (6 bases). The ends were cut back, 2 bases at V and 9 bases at J, with 21 bases in the middle. This CDR3 has 16 residues. CDR1 is SGHDT and CDR2 is YYEEEE in the germline V gene. In DNA form, the CDR3 reads TGTGCCAGCAGCTTACTACAGGGAATTGGGGCTATTGAGCAGTTCTTC. Translated, it gives CASSLLQGIGAIEQFF.

The CDR3 is CASSSQPTYGYTF. The DNA for the CDR3 is TGTGCCAGCAGTTCACAGCCTACCTATGGCTACACCTTC. The V gene is TRBV12-3 or TRBV12-4, the J gene TRBJ1-2; D is unclear. This CDR3 has 13 residues. With 4 bases removed from V and 4 bases from J, the gap between germline ends came to 10 bases.

The chain has TRBV10-3 and TRBJ2-1; 9 bases match TRBD1. V lost 6 bases to trimming and J lost 4 bases; unmatched junction nucleotides: 7. This CDR3 is built from 15 residues. The germline CDR1 and CDR2 sequences are ENHRY and SYGVKD. The CDR3, as DNA: TGTGCCATCAGAACCGGGACAGGGTCGTACAATGAGCAGTTCTTC. This sequence encodes CAIRTGTGSYNEQFF.

This clonotype was observed a handful of times. V gene TRBV18 combines with J gene TRBJ2-7; the D gene is possibly TRBD1 (5 bases). Germline assignment: CDR1 KGHSH and CDR2 LQKENI. V was cut by 2 bases and J by 0 bases, with 8 bases left in between. CDR3 size: 14 residues. The CDR3 region has the DNA TGTGCCAGCTCACCAGGGGCTAACTCCTACGAGCAGTACTTC. Translation: CASSPGANSYEQYF.

This clonotype came up many times. V usage is TRBV28 and J usage is TRBJ2-3; the D gene is possibly TRBD1 (6 bases). Looked up from germline, CDR1 is MDHEN and CDR2 is SYDVKM. The CDR3 extends over 17 amino acids. Between the trimmed V and J ends, which lost 5 bases and 5 bases, there was a span of 23 bases. The CDR3 reads CASSPLDLTQGGDTQYF. In nucleotides, the CDR3 is TGTGCCAGCAGTCCCCTGGACTTAACCCAAGGGGGAGATACGCAGTATTTT.

This clonotype was seen repeatedly, ten times or more. The genes are TRBV5-1 and TRBJ1-1, with a tentative D call TRBD1 (6 bases). This CDR3 spans 14 amino acids. Trimming removed 4 bases at V and 1 base at J, with 11 bases between. Per germline, CDR1 SGHRS and CDR2 YFSETQ. CDR3 sequence reads: CASSGATGNTEAFF. CDR3 bases: TGCGCCAGCAGCGGGGCGACAGGGAACACTGAAGCTTTCTTT. Combining the CDR3 with reference TRBV5-1 and TRBJ1-1 gives the whole variable domain KAGVTQTPRYLIKTRGQQVTLSCSPISGHRSVSWYQQTPGQGLQFLFEYFSETQRNKGNFPGRFSGRQFSNSRSEMNVSTLELGDSALYLCASSGATGNTEAFFGQGTRLTVV.

This clonotype showed up many times. This rearrangement joins TRBV12-3 or TRBV12-4 to TRBJ1-1; possibly TRBD1 for D (5 bases). The CDR3 totals 16 residues. Trimming removed 6 bases from V and 1 base from J, with 18 bases in between. The DNA of the CDR3 is TGTGCCAGCAGCCTCCCGGGGGGATCTGGGAACACTGAAGCTTTCTTT. Translated: CASSLPGGSGNTEAFF.

This clonotype was observed a handful of times. The CDR3 DNA follows: TGTGCCAGCAGCCCAGCGTCGGGGGATACGCAGTATTTT. This codes for CASSPASGDTQYF. This chain links TRBV7-2 with TRBJ2-3, with D possibly TRBD2 on 5 matching bases. The V gene's germline CDR1 is SGHTA and CDR2 FQGNSA. V was clipped by 5 bases and J by 6 bases, with 12 bases between them. The CDR3 is 13 amino acids.

The chain employs TRBV4-1 and TRBJ2-1; D could derive from TRBD1 or TRBD2 (5 bases each). The germline V and J ends were trimmed by 0 bases and 7 bases, with 13 bases remaining between them. This CDR3 has 15 amino acids. Looked up from germline, CDR1 is MGHRA and CDR2 is YSYEKL. The CDR3: CASSQDRGVGNEQFF. In DNA form, the CDR3 reads TGCGCCAGCAGCCAAGATAGAGGGGTGGGGAATGAGCAGTTCTTC.

This clonotype was seen at least ten times. V is TRBV10-3 and J is TRBJ1-1; a weak D match, TRBD1 (5 bases). V dropped 7 bases and J dropped 0 bases, with 9 bases sitting between them. This CDR3 comprises 13 residues. In germline, CDR1 is ENHRY, CDR2 SYGVKD. CDR3 protein: CAITGGLNTEAFF. The CDR3 DNA reads as TGTGCCATCACCGGGGGACTGAACACTGAAGCTTTCTTT.

The chain joins TRBV2 to TRBJ1-4; 12 bases line up with TRBD1. CDR1 and CDR2 (germline): SNHLY, FYNNEI. The CDR3 loop spans 14 amino acids. The V segment lost 8 bases and the J segment 7 bases; nucleotides outside the gene matches: 5. The CDR3 coding sequence is TGTGCCAGCGGGGACAGGGGGCTCGTTGAAAAACTGTTTTTT. Amino acid sequence: CASGDRGLVEKLFF.

With respect to this clonotype: With a much larger clone just one base away, this may be a read error. The chain has TRBV3-1 and TRBJ1-2; D remains unclear. The CDR3 has 13 amino acids. The V gene's germline CDR1 is LGHDT and CDR2 YNNKEL (reference sequence). CDR3 sequence reads: CASGQGFTLGYTF. In DNA, the CDR3 is TGTGCCAGCGGCCAAGGGTTCACACTTGGCTACACCTTC. The variable domain in full, completed from reference TRBV3-1 and TRBJ1-2, reads DTAVSQTPKYLVTQMGNDKSIKCEQNLGHDTMYWYKQDSKKFLKIMFSYNNKELIINETVPNRFSPKSPDKAHLNLHINSLELGDSAVYFCASGQGFTLGYTFGSGTRLTVV.

This clonotype was seen ten or more times. The chain combines TRBV28 with TRBJ1-1; D remains ambiguous. Trimming cost V 7 bases and J 9 bases, with 18 bases left between them. Germline V lookup: CDR1 MDHEN, CDR2 SYDVKM. CDR3 size: 13 residues. CDR3 DNA: TGTGCCAGCACCATTGGGAGGGATCGGAAAGCTTTCTTT. It is translated as CASTIGRDRKAFF.

This clonotype showed up many times. The CDR3 loop is CASSSPPQRGKETQYF. Written as DNA, the CDR3 is TGTGCCAGCAGCTCCCCCCCGCAGCGGGGGAAAGAGACCCAGTACTTC. The genes are TRBV12-3 or TRBV12-4 and TRBJ2-5; 8 nucleotides align to TRBD2. The CDR3 is made up of 16 amino acids. Losses at the gene ends were 6 bases for V and 3 bases for J; bases not matched to a gene: 12.

On this clonotype itself: One end of the junction fails to match germline, which may point to a read error. V gene TRBV2 combines with J gene TRBJ2-3; the D is unclear. Germline V gives CDR1 SNHLY, CDR2 FYNNEI. The CDR3 extends over 13 amino acids. In DNA form, the CDR3 reads TGTGCCAGCAGTGAAGACTACTCAGATATGCAGTATTTT. It is translated as CASSEDYSDMQYF.

This clonotype was counted only a few times. The chain couples TRBV20-1 to TRBJ2-2; 8 bases are a match to TRBD2. V lost 4 bases, J lost 8 bases, and 12 bases stayed unmatched. CDR3 length equals 15 residues. CDR1 is DFQATT and CDR2 is SNEGSKA in the germline V gene (reference sequence). CDR3 in amino acids: CSAIRARGARGELFF. In nucleotides, the CDR3 is TGCAGTGCTATCAGAGCGCGGGGGGCTAGGGGGGAGCTGTTTTTT.

The table lists this clonotype with many counts. CDR3 coding DNA: TGTGCCAGCAGTATAGTGGGGGGCGATCAGCCCCAGCATTTT. Translation gives CASSIVGGDQPQHF. The chain links TRBV28 to TRBJ1-5, with D perhaps matching TRBD1 (6 bases). Germline V CDR1 and CDR2: MDHEN, SYDVKM. The CDR3 consists of 14 residues. V was clipped by 5 bases and J by 5 bases, with 13 bases between them.